These 13 T cell receptor beta chains were all obtained from the same sample, sequenced in a study of blood T cell repertoires in COVID-19. Measured with immunoSEQ multiplex PCR; TCRdb has only the in-frame clones, and not every one. The repertoire holds around 200,000 clones, with approximately 80% as singletons. Sequenced material: peripheral blood. The receptor set was obtained from a human donor in a cohort sampled during active COVID-19.

This clone was counted only a few times. This chain joins TRBV5-1 and TRBJ2-7; 9 bases match TRBD1. Trimming at V came to 5 bases and at J to 7 bases, leaving 10 bases not matched to a gene. Germline CDR1 and CDR2: SGHRS and YFSETQ. This CDR3 spans 14 amino acids. The CDR3 sequence is CASRSWDRAEEQYF. The CDR3 DNA follows: TGCGCCAGCAGATCGTGGGACAGGGCTGAAGAGCAGTACTTC.

The chain uses TRBV5-1 and TRBJ2-7; a weak D match, TRBD1 (5 bases). Trimming cost V 0 bases and J 0 bases, with 7 bases left between them. The CDR3 covers 14 residues. In germline, CDR1 is SGHRS, CDR2 YFSETQ. The DNA for the CDR3 is TGCGCCAGCAGCTTGGGGACAAGCTCCTACGAGCAGTACTTC. Translating it yields CASSLGTSSYEQYF.

This clone has only one observation. CDR3 protein: CSASLSRTSGLYNEQFF. CDR3 in DNA: TGCAGTGCTAGTCTTTCGAGGACTAGCGGGCTCTACAATGAGCAGTTCTTC. The rearrangement uses TRBV20-1 and TRBJ2-1; 11 bases are a match to TRBD2. The ends lost 3 bases at V and 3 bases at J; junction bases unmatched: 10. Germline CDR1 is DFQATT and CDR2 is SNEGSKA (reference sequence). CDR3 length: 17 amino acids.

V gene TRBV19 combines with J gene TRBJ1-6; 7 bases match TRBD1. V shed 3 bases, J shed 3 bases, and the junction held 5 bases outside the gene matches. The CDR3 runs to 16 residues. From germline, CDR1 is LNHDA and CDR2 SQIVND (reference sequence). Written as DNA, the CDR3 is TGTGCCAGTAGTATGGGACAGAAGCTCTATAATTCACCCCTCCACTTT. Encoded protein: CASSMGQKLYNSPLHF.

The DNA of the CDR3 is TGTGCCAGTAGTATTAAGACAGCCGGCGAGCAGTACTTC. This gives the protein CASSIKTAGEQYF. The chain combines TRBV19 with TRBJ2-7; a possible D gene is TRBD1 (5 bases). The CDR3 is 13 residues long. The V and J ends lost 3 bases and 6 bases respectively, with 12 bases between them. From germline, CDR1 is LNHDA and CDR2 SQIVND (reference sequence). The variable domain in full, with the rest retrieved from reference TRBV19 and TRBJ2-7, is DGGITQSPKYLFRKEGQNVTLSCEQNLNHDAMYWYRQDPGQGLRLIYYSQIVNDFQKGDIAEGYSVSREKKESFPLTVTSAQKNPTAFYLCASSIKTAGEQYFGPGTRLTVT.

V usage is TRBV6-5 and J usage is TRBJ2-7, with D possibly being TRBD2 (5 bases). CDR3 length equals 14 residues. Germline values: CDR1 MNHEY, CDR2 SVGAGI. Trimming pared 0 bases from V and 4 bases from J, leaving 10 bases between. In DNA, the CDR3 is TGTGCCAGCAGTTACTCGGTGGGCGGGTACGAGCAGTACTTC. It yields the protein CASSYSVGGYEQYF.

V usage is TRBV5-1 and J usage is TRBJ1-2; 11 nucleotides align to TRBD1. This CDR3 contains 17 residues. The V segment lost 4 bases and the J segment 2 bases; nucleotides outside the gene matches: 10. Looked up from germline, CDR1 is SGHRS and CDR2 is YFSETQ. The CDR3 DNA follows: TGCGCCAGCAGCCGTTCCCGGGACAGGGGGGAAAACTATGGCTACACCTTC. The encoded protein is CASSRSRDRGENYGYTF.

This chain links TRBV6-5 with TRBJ2-1; 9 bases map to TRBD1. Germline lookup yields CDR1 MNHEY and CDR2 SVGAGI. With V trimmed by 5 bases and J by 7 bases, 9 bases remained unmatched. The CDR3 consists of 15 residues. Here the CDR3 reads CASSTGTGLGNEQFF. The CDR3 coding sequence is TGTGCCAGCAGTACCGGGACAGGGCTCGGTAATGAGCAGTTCTTC.

This clone has a single count. The V gene is TRBV7-2, the J gene TRBJ2-1; a weak D match, TRBD1 (5 bases). This CDR3 comprises 15 residues. Germline V gene lookup returns CDR1 SGHTA and CDR2 FQGNSA. The V end lost 1 base, the J end lost 1 base, and 8 bases lay between the germline ends. The chain's CDR3 is CASSLVRGSYNEQFF. The CDR3 bases are TGTGCCAGCAGCTTAGTAAGGGGATCCTACAATGAGCAGTTCTTC. The complete variable domain, with remaining parts taken from reference TRBV7-2 and TRBJ2-1, reads GAGVSQSPSNKVTEKGKDVELRCDPISGHTALYWYRQSLGQGLEFLIYFQGNSAPDKSGLPSDRFSAERTGGSVSTLTIQRTQQEDSAVYLCASSLVRGSYNEQFFGPGTRLTVL.

This chain uses TRBV6-5 with TRBJ2-7, with D possibly being TRBD2 (5 bases). Trimming stripped 11 bases from V and 1 base from J, with 18 bases between. The CDR3 runs to 14 residues. CDR1 is MNHEY and CDR2 is SVGAGI in the germline V gene. As DNA, the CDR3 is TGTGCCGCCCGGACTGCTCGAAATTCCTACGAGCAGTACTTC. Its protein is CAARTARNSYEQYF.

CDR3 protein: CSASTGAGANVLTF. The CDR3 bases are TGCAGTGCTAGTACCGGAGCTGGGGCCAACGTCCTGACTTTC. The rearrangement joins TRBV20-1 to TRBJ2-6; no reliable D call. The V gene lost 3 bases and the J gene lost 2 bases, with 8 bases spanning the gap. CDR1 and CDR2 from the germline V gene are DFQATT and SNEGSKA (reference sequence). The CDR3 loop spans 14 amino acids.

The chain is built from TRBV10-2 and TRBJ2-3; a weak D match, TRBD2 (6 bases). Trimming removed 6 bases from V and 3 bases from J, with 19 bases in between. CDR1 and CDR2 (germline): WSHSY, SAAADI. CDR3 length equals 16 residues. The CDR3, as DNA: TGCGCCAGCAGGGGGTTGGGACTCCAGAGAACAGATACGCAGTATTTT. Translated: CASRGLGLQRTDTQYF.

This clone was seen a handful of times. The genes are TRBV7-9 and TRBJ1-1; D gene uncertain. The V end lost 3 bases, the J end lost 3 bases, and 8 bases lay between the germline ends. The CDR3 sequence is 13 residues long. Germline values: CDR1 SEHNR, CDR2 FQNEAQ (reference sequence). CDR3: CASSLLADTEAFF. The CDR3 bases are TGTGCCAGCAGCTTGTTGGCAGACACTGAAGCTTTCTTT.